This is a list of T cell receptor beta chains from one sample in a study of neurological immune-mediated disorders. Each CDR3 protein is one row after TCRdb ran MiXCR on the 5' RACE reads. Among tens of thousands of distinct CDR3 sequences listed, about 14% were seen once. The source material was PBMCs. The receptors shown here come from a young man in good health. The CDR3 runs from the conserved cysteine through the conserved F or W. D genes are given only for firm matches. A row's size may be missing; if present it is once, few, many or a size class.

j_gene: TRBJ2-5
v_gene: TRBV11-2
d_gene: TRBD1
abundance: .
CDR3aa: CASSLSGGVGETQYF
CDR3nt: TGTGCCAGCAGCTTATCAGGGGGAGTTGGAGAGACCCAGTACTTC

j_gene: TRBJ2-3
v_gene: TRBV12-3/TRBV12-4
d_gene: .
abundance: many
CDR3aa: CASKLSALDTQYF
CDR3nt: TGTGCCAGCAAACTCTCGGCTTTAGATACGCAGTATTTT

j_gene: TRBJ2-5
v_gene: TRBV12-3/TRBV12-4
d_gene: TRBD1
abundance: many
CDR3aa: CASSSRTGGQETQYF
CDR3nt: TGTGCCAGCAGTTCCCGGACAGGGGGCCAAGAGACCCAGTACTTC

j_gene: TRBJ2-1
v_gene: TRBV12-3/TRBV12-4
d_gene: TRBD1
abundance: many
CDR3aa: CASSPDRREQFF
CDR3nt: TGTGCCAGCAGCCCGGACAGGAGGGAGCAGTTCTTC

j_gene: TRBJ2-7
v_gene: TRBV12-3/TRBV12-4
d_gene: .
abundance: few
CDR3aa: CASRFTGGEQYF
CDR3nt: TGTGCCAGCAGATTCACAGGGGGGGAACAGTACTTC

j_gene: TRBJ2-1
v_gene: TRBV5-1
d_gene: .
abundance: many
CDR3aa: CASSLELAYNEQFF
CDR3nt: TGCGCCAGCAGCTTGGAGCTGGCATACAATGAGCAGTTCTTC

j_gene: TRBJ2-1
v_gene: TRBV5-1
d_gene: .
abundance: many
CDR3aa: CASSLLTSYNEQFF
CDR3nt: TGCGCCAGCAGCTTGCTGACTTCGTACAATGAGCAGTTCTTC

j_gene: TRBJ2-2
v_gene: TRBV28
d_gene: .
abundance: many
CDR3aa: CASSSGARSAGELFF
CDR3nt: TGTGCCAGCAGCTCAGGGGCTAGAAGCGCCGGGGAGCTGTTTTTT

j_gene: TRBJ2-7
v_gene: TRBV5-1
d_gene: TRBD1
abundance: many
CDR3aa: CASSFLPGQGAYEQYF
CDR3nt: TGCGCCAGCAGCTTTCTCCCGGGACAGGGGGCCTACGAGCAGTACTTC

j_gene: TRBJ2-7
v_gene: TRBV29-1
d_gene: .
abundance: many
CDR3aa: CSADPGRKTYEQYF
CDR3nt: TGCAGCGCGGACCCAGGGCGCAAGACCTACGAGCAGTACTTC

j_gene: TRBJ2-2
v_gene: TRBV4-1
d_gene: TRBD1
abundance: many
CDR3aa: CASSQVGQGFGELFF
CDR3nt: TGCGCCAGCAGCCAAGTGGGACAGGGTTTCGGGGAGCTGTTTTTT

j_gene: TRBJ2-1
v_gene: TRBV6-1
d_gene: .
abundance: many
CDR3aa: CATTRGPGEQFF
CDR3nt: TGTGCCACGACTCGGGGGCCTGGTGAGCAGTTCTTC

j_gene: TRBJ1-5
v_gene: TRBV9
d_gene: .
abundance: many
CDR3aa: CASSANQPQHF
CDR3nt: TGTGCCAGCAGCGCCAATCAGCCCCAGCATTTT

j_gene: TRBJ2-3
v_gene: TRBV6-6
d_gene: .
abundance: many
CDR3aa: CASSRRTDTQYF
CDR3nt: TGTGCCAGCAGTCGGCGAACAGATACGCAGTATTTT

j_gene: TRBJ2-1
v_gene: TRBV6-6
d_gene: .
abundance: many
CDR3aa: CASSYPTGSPYNEQFF
CDR3nt: TGTGCCAGCAGTTACCCAACAGGGAGCCCCTACAATGAGCAGTTCTTC

j_gene: TRBJ2-1
v_gene: TRBV5-1
d_gene: TRBD2
abundance: many
CDR3aa: CASSLQGLAGVGEQFF
CDR3nt: TGCGCCAGCAGCTTGCAAGGACTAGCGGGAGTGGGTGAGCAGTTCTTC

j_gene: TRBJ1-5
v_gene: TRBV29-1
d_gene: TRBD1
abundance: many
CDR3aa: CSVVTGTGGGQPQHF
CDR3nt: TGCAGCGTGGTTACCGGGACAGGGGGCGGTCAGCCCCAGCATTTT

j_gene: TRBJ2-5
v_gene: TRBV5-1
d_gene: TRBD1
abundance: many
CDR3aa: CASFSGTGGKETQYF
CDR3nt: TGCGCCAGCTTCTCCGGGACAGGGGGCAAGGAGACCCAGTACTTC

j_gene: TRBJ1-1
v_gene: TRBV6-1
d_gene: .
abundance: many
CDR3aa: CASRGLGTYEAFF
CDR3nt: TGTGCCAGCAGAGGGTTGGGGACGTACGAAGCTTTCTTT

j_gene: TRBJ2-3
v_gene: TRBV18
d_gene: .
abundance: many
CDR3aa: CASLHDRSVPAHEQYF
CDR3nt: TGTGCCAGCTTACATGACAGGAGCGTTCCTGCACACGAGCAGTATTTT

j_gene: TRBJ2-7
v_gene: TRBV4-2
d_gene: TRBD1
abundance: many
CDR3aa: CASSPGTGGSYEQYF
CDR3nt: TGTGCCAGCAGCCCTGGGACAGGGGGATCCTACGAGCAGTACTTC

j_gene: TRBJ1-1
v_gene: TRBV3-1
d_gene: TRBD1
abundance: many
CDR3aa: CASSQGTGWGTEAFF
CDR3nt: TGTGCCAGCAGCCAAGGGACAGGGTGGGGCACTGAAGCTTTCTTT

j_gene: TRBJ2-7
v_gene: TRBV27
d_gene: .
abundance: many
CDR3aa: CASSPQNPRGSSYEQYF
CDR3nt: TGTGCCAGCAGTCCCCAAAATCCGCGGGGCAGCTCCTACGAGCAGTACTTC

j_gene: TRBJ2-3
v_gene: TRBV11-2
d_gene: .
abundance: many
CDR3aa: CASSLKDFTDTQYF
CDR3nt: TGTGCCAGCAGCTTGAAAGACTTCACAGATACGCAGTATTTT

j_gene: TRBJ2-1
v_gene: TRBV20-1
d_gene: TRBD2
abundance: many
CDR3aa: CSAKLAGEWNEQFF
CDR3nt: TGCAGTGCCAAACTAGCGGGAGAATGGAATGAGCAGTTCTTC

j_gene: TRBJ2-3
v_gene: TRBV18
d_gene: .
abundance: many
CDR3aa: CASSPRKDTQYF
CDR3nt: TGTGCCAGCTCACCTCGGAAAGATACGCAGTATTTT

j_gene: TRBJ2-1
v_gene: TRBV6-7
d_gene: .
abundance: few
CDR3aa: CATPKGGPYNEQFF
CDR3nt: TGTGCCACCCCAAAAGGAGGCCCATACAATGAGCAGTTCTTC

j_gene: TRBJ1-6
v_gene: TRBV27
d_gene: .
abundance: many
CDR3aa: CASSWGTGRSYNSPLHF
CDR3nt: TGTGCCAGCAGCTGGGGCACAGGTCGCTCCTATAATTCACCCCTCCACTTT

j_gene: TRBJ1-5
v_gene: TRBV12-3/TRBV12-4
d_gene: .
abundance: many
CDR3aa: CASTSGTFNQPQHF
CDR3nt: TGTGCCAGCACATCCGGGACTTTCAATCAGCCCCAGCATTTT

j_gene: TRBJ2-7
v_gene: TRBV28
d_gene: .
abundance: many
CDR3aa: CASKRRGSYEQYF
CDR3nt: TGTGCCAGCAAGCGGAGGGGTTCCTACGAGCAGTACTTC

j_gene: TRBJ2-7
v_gene: TRBV27
d_gene: TRBD1
abundance: many
CDR3aa: CASSPDDRGREQYF
CDR3nt: TGTGCCAGCAGCCCCGATGACAGGGGCCGGGAGCAGTACTTC

j_gene: TRBJ2-1
v_gene: TRBV3-1
d_gene: .
abundance: many
CDR3aa: CASSQEKRNHNEQFF
CDR3nt: TGTGCCAGCAGCCAAGAAAAGCGGAACCACAATGAGCAGTTCTTC

j_gene: TRBJ1-3
v_gene: TRBV5-1
d_gene: .
abundance: many
CDR3aa: CASSLVGTGNTIYF
CDR3nt: TGCGCCAGCAGCTTGGTGGGAACTGGAAACACCATATATTTT

j_gene: TRBJ2-1
v_gene: TRBV20-1
d_gene: .
abundance: many
CDR3aa: CSAVDGSSYNEQFF
CDR3nt: TGCAGTGCTGTCGACGGGAGCTCCTACAATGAGCAGTTCTTC

j_gene: TRBJ2-5
v_gene: TRBV29-1
d_gene: TRBD2
abundance: many
CDR3aa: CSVALAGGLTGRETQYF
CDR3nt: TGCAGCGTCGCGCTAGCGGGAGGACTAACTGGGAGGGAGACCCAGTACTTC

j_gene: TRBJ2-7
v_gene: TRBV5-5
d_gene: .
abundance: .
CDR3aa: CASRTTADEQYF
CDR3nt: TGTGCCAGCAGGACAACGGCCGACGAGCAGTACTTC

j_gene: TRBJ2-3
v_gene: TRBV29-1
d_gene: .
abundance: many
CDR3aa: CSVGGSTDTQYF
CDR3nt: TGCAGCGTGGGCGGGAGCACAGATACGCAGTATTTT

j_gene: TRBJ1-2
v_gene: TRBV7-2
d_gene: TRBD1
abundance: many
CDR3aa: CASSSSGQDLGGYTF
CDR3nt: TGTGCCAGCAGCTCATCGGGACAGGACCTGGGGGGCTACACCTTC

j_gene: TRBJ1-3
v_gene: TRBV7-2
d_gene: .
abundance: many
CDR3aa: CASSRTGNTIYF
CDR3nt: TGTGCCAGCAGCCGTACTGGAAACACCATATATTTT

j_gene: TRBJ2-7
v_gene: TRBV20-1
d_gene: .
abundance: many
CDR3aa: CSAIGGTHGNEQYF
CDR3nt: TGCAGTGCTATAGGGGGAACCCATGGGAACGAGCAGTACTTC

j_gene: TRBJ1-5
v_gene: TRBV18
d_gene: .
abundance: many
CDR3aa: CASSPSPGNQPQHF
CDR3nt: TGTGCCAGCTCACCTTCACCGGGAAATCAGCCCCAGCATTTT

j_gene: TRBJ1-1
v_gene: TRBV7-2
d_gene: .
abundance: few
CDR3aa: CASSPASWGTEAFF
CDR3nt: TGTGCCAGCAGCCCGGCGTCATGGGGCACTGAAGCTTTCTTT

j_gene: TRBJ1-4
v_gene: TRBV7-9
d_gene: .
abundance: many
CDR3aa: CASSLSSFEKLFF
CDR3nt: TGTGCCAGCAGCTTATCTTCTTTCGAAAAACTGTTTTTT

j_gene: TRBJ2-1
v_gene: TRBV5-1
d_gene: TRBD2
abundance: many
CDR3aa: CASSLSPPLAGEDNEQFF
CDR3nt: TGCGCCAGCAGCTTGTCCCCCCCCCTAGCGGGAGAGGACAATGAGCAGTTCTTC

j_gene: TRBJ2-2
v_gene: TRBV5-1
d_gene: .
abundance: many
CDR3aa: CASSLGDRGTGELFF
CDR3nt: TGCGCCAGCAGCTTGGGGGACCGAGGGACCGGGGAGCTGTTTTTT

j_gene: TRBJ1-2
v_gene: TRBV2
d_gene: TRBD1
abundance: many
CDR3aa: CASSLTGDGYTF
CDR3nt: TGTGCCAGCAGTTTAACAGGGGATGGCTACACCTTC

j_gene: TRBJ2-1
v_gene: TRBV29-1
d_gene: TRBD1
abundance: many
CDR3aa: CSVTGAEQFF
CDR3nt: TGCAGCGTAACAGGGGCTGAGCAGTTCTTC

j_gene: TRBJ1-5
v_gene: TRBV5-1
d_gene: .
abundance: many
CDR3aa: CANSLTGGTNQPQHF
CDR3nt: TGCGCCAACAGCTTGACGGGTGGGACCAATCAGCCCCAGCATTTT

j_gene: TRBJ2-3
v_gene: TRBV25-1
d_gene: .
abundance: many
CDR3aa: CASSEYFSDTQYF
CDR3nt: TGTGCCAGCAGTGAATATTTTTCAGATACGCAGTATTTT

j_gene: TRBJ2-3
v_gene: TRBV20-1
d_gene: TRBD2
abundance: many
CDR3aa: CSAGDRDYNTDTQYF
CDR3nt: TGCAGTGCTGGGGACCGGGACTATAACACAGATACGCAGTATTTT

j_gene: TRBJ2-3
v_gene: TRBV7-2
d_gene: .
abundance: many
CDR3aa: CASSQQGADTQYF
CDR3nt: TGTGCCAGCAGCCAACAAGGTGCAGATACGCAGTATTTT

j_gene: TRBJ2-7
v_gene: TRBV27
d_gene: TRBD2
abundance: many
CDR3aa: CASTPSGSVSEEQYF
CDR3nt: TGTGCCAGCACCCCTAGCGGGAGTGTGTCGGAAGAGCAGTACTTC

j_gene: TRBJ2-7
v_gene: TRBV12-3/TRBV12-4
d_gene: TRBD2
abundance: many
CDR3aa: CASSGLAVSSYEQYF
CDR3nt: TGTGCCAGCAGTGGACTAGCGGTTAGCTCCTACGAGCAGTACTTC

j_gene: TRBJ2-4
v_gene: TRBV28
d_gene: .
abundance: many
CDR3aa: CASSLSGLGGAAKNIQYF
CDR3nt: TGTGCCAGCAGTTTATCGGGTTTAGGGGGTGCGGCCAAAAACATTCAGTACTTC